The rows below give T cell receptor beta chains drawn from one sample of a study of T cell responses to AZD1222 COVID-19 vaccine. Sequencing used immunoSEQ multiplex PCR; TCRdb keeps in-frame clones, though not all of them. The sample carries about 60,000 clones, approximately 83% recorded once. The sample consisted of peripheral blood, taken on day 0 of AZD1222 vaccination. Every receptor here comes from an adult in good health. Each CDR3 is given without its conserved first and last residue.

TRBV5-6	TRBJ2-3	ASSLAVVDYESQY
TRBV4-2	TRBJ2-5	ASSPLFPGGEETQY
TRBV29-1	TRBJ2-7	SVEIAGNFYEQY
TRBV9	TRBJ1-6	ARPGGENSPLH
TRBV7-9	TRBJ2-1	ATSLGLAATFYNEQF
TRBV15	TRBJ1-2	ATSGPRVDYGYT
TRBV19	TRBJ1-1	ASKGGVDTEAF
TRBV5-6	TRBJ2-7	ASTETGSLHEQY
TRBV9	TRBJ2-7	ASSPGGTSYEQY
TRBV2	TRBJ1-2	AEPRGIFNYGYT
TRBV14	TRBJ2-1	ASSQERTDGQL
TRBV5-1	TRBJ1-2	ASSLRTGAYGYT
TRBV10-3	TRBJ2-3	AITRDSFTDTQY
TRBV7-8	TRBJ1-6	ASGRWDGNNSPLH
TRBV4-2	TRBJ1-2	ASSQDLSASYGYT
TRBV6-5	TRBJ1-3	ASINGGGNTIY
TRBV4-1	TRBJ2-7	ASSQVTRRTALYEQY
TRBV28	TRBJ2-7	ASSIRRQGRFEQY
TRBV18	TRBJ2-2	ASSPKRDRNTGELF
TRBV7-6	TRBJ1-1	ASSRPPIQQGARAEAF
TRBV28	TRBJ1-6	ASSPGTDNSPLH
TRBV7-9	TRBJ1-2	ASSLGSRRYVGYT
TRBV18	TRBJ1-1	ASSPNRGGDTEAF
TRBV5-1	TRBJ1-5	ASSLSDFSNQPQH
TRBV29-1	TRBJ2-2	SVGLGSGELF
TRBV29-1	TRBJ2-7	STRTGTSGRVGSYEQY
TRBV5-4	TRBJ2-2	ASSRARDRVEQAPGELF
TRBV11-2	TRBJ1-2	ASSPLAGAYGYT
TRBV30	TRBJ2-3	AWSGGLRGSDTQY
TRBV5-1	TRBJ2-3	ASSLTGGTADTQY
TRBV29-1	TRBJ1-1	SVKTGGGEAF
TRBV18	TRBJ2-7	ASSPGTGGIVDEQY
TRBV2	TRBJ2-2	ASSRPLAGARGGELF
TRBV9	TRBJ2-2	ASSALGAGENGELF